One and the same sample provided the 2 T cell receptor beta chains below, sequenced in a study of metastatic and nonmetastatic thyroid tumors. TCRdb ran MiXCR on the PCR reads. The sample consists of 9,400 or so clones, around 32% of them appearing once. No treatment of any kind had been given to any patient before thyroid surgery. Material for sequencing was adjacent normal tissue. Receptor source: a female donor with papillary thyroid cancer or a benign thyroid nodule (not recorded which). Some clones in this sample may be carry-over from other donors' samples.

This clone is judged large. The CDR3 protein is CASSQYRTANYGYTF. CDR3 DNA: TGTGCCAGCAGCCAGTATCGGACAGCTAACTATGGCTACACCTTC. The chain is built from TRBV11-2 and TRBJ1-2, with TRBD1 as a possible D gene (6 bases). Trimming stripped 5 bases from V and 0 bases from J, with 13 bases between. Germline V CDR1 and CDR2: SGHAT, FQNNGV. The CDR3 length is 15 residues.

Remarks on this clone: A single base separates this from a much larger clone, so it may be a read error. V gene TRBV3-1 combines with J gene TRBJ2-3; 10 bases agree with TRBD2. The CDR3 has 16 amino acids. Germline assignment: CDR1 LGHDT and CDR2 YNNKEL (reference sequence). J was trimmed by 4 bases and V by 4 bases; bases with no gene match: 8. CDR3 DNA: TGTGCCAGCAGCCGGGGGACTAGCGCGATGTCAGATACGCAGTATTTT. Its protein product is CASSRGTSAMSDTQYF.